This TCR beta chain was recovered during a study of neurological immune-mediated disorders. The sample holds many counts of this clonotype. V lost 0 bases and J 3 bases, leaving 9 bases between the germline ends. Germline V gene sequence: CDR1 SGHRS, CDR2 YFSETQ. This CDR3 is built from 14 residues. cDNA synthesis was performed by 5'RACE with 10-nucleotide random UMIs. A single record per CDR3 protein comes from TCRdb applying MiXCR to the 5' RACE reads. This table holds 78,000 or so distinct CDR3 sequences, 5% to 6% found once. The chain has TRBV5-1 and TRBJ1-1, with a weak D call TRBD1 (5 bases). The receptor was isolated from a woman aged 25 to 39 with multiple sclerosis. What was sequenced was PBMCs. CDR3 nucleotide sequence: TGCGCCAGCAGCTTGGGCCCGGGGGACACTGAAGCTTTCTTT. It codes for CASSLGPGDTEAFF.